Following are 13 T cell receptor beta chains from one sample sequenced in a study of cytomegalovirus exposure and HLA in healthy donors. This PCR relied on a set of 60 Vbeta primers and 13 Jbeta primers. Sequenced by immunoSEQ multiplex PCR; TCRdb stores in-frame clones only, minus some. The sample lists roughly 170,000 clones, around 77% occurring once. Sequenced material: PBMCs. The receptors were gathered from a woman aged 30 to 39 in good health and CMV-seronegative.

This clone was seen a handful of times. CDR3 residues: CASSWTSGDTYEQYF. In DNA form, the CDR3 reads TGTGCCAGCAGTTGGACTAGCGGGGATACCTACGAGCAGTACTTC. The chain joins TRBV6-5 to TRBJ2-7; 12 bases line up with TRBD2. The V segment lost 4 bases and the J segment 2 bases; nucleotides outside the gene matches: 3. The germline gives CDR1 MNHEY, CDR2 SVGAGI. This CDR3 comprises 15 residues.

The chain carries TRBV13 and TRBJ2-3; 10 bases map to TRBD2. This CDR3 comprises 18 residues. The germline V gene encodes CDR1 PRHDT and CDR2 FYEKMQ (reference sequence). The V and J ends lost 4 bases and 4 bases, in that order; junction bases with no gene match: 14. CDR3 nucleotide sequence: TGTGCCAGCAGCTCTCTAGGTTGGGCTAGCGGGAGCTCAGATACGCAGTATTTT. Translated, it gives CASSSLGWASGSSDTQYF.

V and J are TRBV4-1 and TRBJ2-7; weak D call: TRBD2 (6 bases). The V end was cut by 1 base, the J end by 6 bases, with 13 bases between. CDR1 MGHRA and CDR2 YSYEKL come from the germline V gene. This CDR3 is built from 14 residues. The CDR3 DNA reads TGCGCCAGCAGCCAAGGGGGGGTAGCGAGCGAGCAGTACTTC. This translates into CASSQGGVASEQYF.

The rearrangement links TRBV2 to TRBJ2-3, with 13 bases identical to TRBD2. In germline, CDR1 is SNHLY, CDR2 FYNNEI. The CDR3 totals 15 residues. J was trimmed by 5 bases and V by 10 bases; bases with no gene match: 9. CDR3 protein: CATELAGGLGDTQYF. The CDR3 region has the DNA TGTGCCACCGAACTAGCGGGGGGGCTGGGAGATACGCAGTATTTT.

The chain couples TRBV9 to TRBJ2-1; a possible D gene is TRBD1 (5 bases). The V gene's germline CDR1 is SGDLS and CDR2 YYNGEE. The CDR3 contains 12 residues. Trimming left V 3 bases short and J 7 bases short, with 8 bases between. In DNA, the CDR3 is TGTGCCAGCAGCGAACAGGAGAATGAGCAGTTCTTC. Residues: CASSEQENEQFF.

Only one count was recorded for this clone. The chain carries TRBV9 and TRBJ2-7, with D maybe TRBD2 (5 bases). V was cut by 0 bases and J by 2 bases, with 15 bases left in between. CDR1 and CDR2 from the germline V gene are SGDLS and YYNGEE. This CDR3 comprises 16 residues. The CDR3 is CASSVEMVGAPYEQYF. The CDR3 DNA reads TGTGCCAGCAGCGTAGAAATGGTGGGAGCGCCCTACGAGCAGTACTTC.

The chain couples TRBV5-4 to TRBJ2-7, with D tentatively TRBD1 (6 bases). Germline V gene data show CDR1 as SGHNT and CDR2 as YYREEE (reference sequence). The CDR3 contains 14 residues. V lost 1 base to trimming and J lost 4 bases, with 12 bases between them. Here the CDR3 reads CASSLNDRLYEQYF. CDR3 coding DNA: TGTGCCAGCAGCTTGAATGACAGGTTGTACGAGCAGTACTTC.

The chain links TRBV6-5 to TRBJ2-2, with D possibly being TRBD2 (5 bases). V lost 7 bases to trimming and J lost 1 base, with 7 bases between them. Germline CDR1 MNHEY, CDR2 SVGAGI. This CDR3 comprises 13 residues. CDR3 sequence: CASKRVNTGELFF. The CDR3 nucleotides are TGTGCCAGCAAGAGGGTGAACACCGGGGAGCTGTTTTTT.

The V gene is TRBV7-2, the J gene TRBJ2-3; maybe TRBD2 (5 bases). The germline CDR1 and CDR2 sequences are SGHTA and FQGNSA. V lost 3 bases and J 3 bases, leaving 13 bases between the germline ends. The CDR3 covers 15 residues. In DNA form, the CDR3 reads TGTGCCAGCAGCTTTAGCTTGGGAGTGACAGATACGCAGTATTTT. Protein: CASSFSLGVTDTQYF.

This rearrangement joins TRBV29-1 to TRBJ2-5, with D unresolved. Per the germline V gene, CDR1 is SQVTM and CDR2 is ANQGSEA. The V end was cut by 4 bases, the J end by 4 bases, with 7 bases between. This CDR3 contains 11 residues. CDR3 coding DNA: TGCAGCGTTGTCGGGTCAGAGACCCAGTACTTC. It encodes CSVVGSETQYF.

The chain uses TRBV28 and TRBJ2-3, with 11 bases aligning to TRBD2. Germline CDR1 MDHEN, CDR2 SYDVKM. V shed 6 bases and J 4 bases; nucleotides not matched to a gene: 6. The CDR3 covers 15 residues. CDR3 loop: CASRVAGGPADTQYF. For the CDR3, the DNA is TGTGCCAGCAGGGTAGCGGGAGGGCCCGCAGATACGCAGTATTTT.

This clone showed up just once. CDR3 coding DNA: TGTGCCTGGAGCAAGGGGACAGGGTCCTCTGGGGCCAACGTCCTGACTTTC. As protein: CAWSKGTGSSGANVLTF. V and J are TRBV30 and TRBJ2-6, with TRBD1 matching over 9 bases. V dropped 3 bases and J dropped 0; count of bases not matched to a gene: 6. Looked up from germline, CDR1 is GTSNPN and CDR2 is SVGIG (reference sequence). The CDR3 is 17 residues long.

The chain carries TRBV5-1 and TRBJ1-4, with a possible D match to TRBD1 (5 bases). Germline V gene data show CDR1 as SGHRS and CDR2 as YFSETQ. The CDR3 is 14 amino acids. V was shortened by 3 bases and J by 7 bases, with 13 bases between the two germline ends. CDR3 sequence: CASSSSVQGEKLFF. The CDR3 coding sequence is TGCGCCAGCAGCTCTTCCGTGCAGGGTGAAAAACTGTTTTTT.